Sequencing of this TCR beta chain was carried out in a study of blood T cell repertoires in COVID-19 (dated by TCRdb to 2019 to 2021). For context, the study as a whole: Collaborator samples came from the United States, Italy and Spain and covered acute and convalescent phases of COVID-19. The prospective study material was composed of cDNA or gDNA derived from T cells, B-cell-depleted T cells, or PBMCs. Deeply sampled blood TCRbeta repertoires from subjects exposed to, actively infected with, or recovered from COVID-19 were included in the dataset. A freely available public database, intended as a resource for researchers studying the immune response to SARS-CoV-2, is where the repertoires were released. Samples came from the ongoing ImmuneRACE study (first 160 participants) plus 1,254 subjects from 6 global collaborators. The sample metadata nearly always contained a de-identified subject ID, COVID-19 status, age in years and sex. HLA class I and class II types, where available, came from metadata supplied by the sample provider rather than from assay-based typing.

V is trimmed back by 7 bases and J by 7 bases, and the junction contains 7 bases that no gene match accounts for. CDR1 and CDR2, looked up from the germline V gene, are MDHEN and SYDVKM. The CDR3 runs 13 residues from the cysteine to the phenylalanine. Of all the DNA, just the CDR3 is kept, 39 bases in frame from base 1. Collaborating institutions collected whole blood in K2EDTA tubes following their own protocols. Collaborator samples were shipped for TCRbeta analysis as frozen whole blood, isolated PBMCs, or DNA extracted from either sample type. TCRbeta CDR3 regions were amplified from genomic DNA using the immunoSEQ Assay, a bias-controlled multiplex PCR. From the authors' description of their analysis: The number of nucleated cells in each sample was estimated by amplification of reference gene primers within the assay. To quantify the absolute abundance of each unique TCRbeta CDR3 rearrangement, sequence reads were collapsed and filtered. For each sample, productive Simpson clonality was calculated as the square root of Simpson's diversity index across productive rearrangements. TCRdb limited this immuneACCESS table to in-frame rearrangements with V and J called. A share of clones is missing; checked studies link under half to unresolved V genes, and the rest is unexplained. That table gives V, J and clone size, and the DNA gave D and trimming. This sample has 30,000 to 35,000 clones in its table, and approximately 71% of those were observed once. Of the sample, 14% to 15% falls within the top ten clones.

With respect to this clone: Its antigen remains unidentified. Nothing much larger sits one base from this clone, and base qualities are not available.

Overall study outcomes, separate from this receptor: The quantity of clinical and demographic metadata differed by source and by participant and was supplied without curation.

What was sequenced was peripheral blood. The V and J genes are TRBV28 and TRBJ2-1; 7 middle bases align to TRBD1. This clonotype was sampled from a man older than 75 with active or convalescent COVID-19. The sequenced DNA: TGTGCCAGCAAAGGAGACAGGGAAAATGAGCAGTTCTTC. It translates to CASKGDRENEQFF. With the portions outside the CDR3 filled from the reference TRBV28 and TRBJ2-1 genes, the complete variable region becomes DVKVTQSSRYLVKRTGEKVFLECVQDMDHENMFWYRQDPGLGLRLIYFSYDVKMKEKGDIPEGYSVSREKKERFSLILESASTNQTSMYLCASKGDRENEQFFGPGTRLTVL.